This paragraph covers one TCR beta chain sequence. Its antigen is unknown. The CDR3 consists of 15 residues. V dropped 5 bases and J dropped 1 base, with 12 bases sitting between them. From germline, CDR1 is MNHNY and CDR2 SVGAGI (reference sequence). In the PCR, 60 Vbeta and 13 Jbeta primers were used. Repertoires were generated with immunoSEQ multiplex PCR, while TCRdb's copy carries only in-frame clones and drops some. There are 85,000 to 120,000 clones in the sample; roughly three quarters occur only once, and roughly 9.3% lies in the top ten. These data come from a study of cytomegalovirus exposure and HLA in healthy donors. Study conclusions and caveats: According to an earlier analysis, most TCR beta V segments yielded productive rearrangements about 90% or about 30% of the time.

The sequence was obtained from a male donor in good health and CMV-seropositive. The sequenced sample consisted of PBMCs. This rearrangement joins TRBV6-6 to TRBJ1-5; D call uncertain. CDR3 residues: CASSKMVQSNQPQHF. The CDR3 bases are TGTGCCAGCAGTAAAATGGTACAGAGCAATCAGCCCCAGCATTTT.